This T cell receptor (beta chain) was recovered during a study of blood T cell repertoires in COVID-19. Study details: PBMCs, B-cell-depleted T cells, or T cells were the source of the cDNA or gDNA that made up the material.

Per the original methods: Reference gene primer amplification gave nucleated cell count estimates. The assay was immunoSEQ multiplex PCR, and TCRdb's table has in-frame clones only and misses some. The D gene and trimming were derived from the DNA, and the V and J assignments and clone size from that table. This table has about 36,000 clones, 60% to 85% appearing once. There are 14 residues in the CDR3. V gave up 1 base and J gave up 1 base, with 7 bases separating them. Germline V gene lookup returns CDR1 SGHVS and CDR2 FQNEAQ. The V call is TRBV7-8, the J call TRBJ1-1; a weak D match, TRBD1 (5 bases). The sequence came from a man aged 55 to 70 with active COVID-19. Sequencing was carried out using peripheral blood. CDR3 sequence (DNA): TGTGCCAGCAGCTTAGAAAGGGGGAACACTGAAGCTTTCTTT. The encoded protein is CASSLERGNTEAFF.